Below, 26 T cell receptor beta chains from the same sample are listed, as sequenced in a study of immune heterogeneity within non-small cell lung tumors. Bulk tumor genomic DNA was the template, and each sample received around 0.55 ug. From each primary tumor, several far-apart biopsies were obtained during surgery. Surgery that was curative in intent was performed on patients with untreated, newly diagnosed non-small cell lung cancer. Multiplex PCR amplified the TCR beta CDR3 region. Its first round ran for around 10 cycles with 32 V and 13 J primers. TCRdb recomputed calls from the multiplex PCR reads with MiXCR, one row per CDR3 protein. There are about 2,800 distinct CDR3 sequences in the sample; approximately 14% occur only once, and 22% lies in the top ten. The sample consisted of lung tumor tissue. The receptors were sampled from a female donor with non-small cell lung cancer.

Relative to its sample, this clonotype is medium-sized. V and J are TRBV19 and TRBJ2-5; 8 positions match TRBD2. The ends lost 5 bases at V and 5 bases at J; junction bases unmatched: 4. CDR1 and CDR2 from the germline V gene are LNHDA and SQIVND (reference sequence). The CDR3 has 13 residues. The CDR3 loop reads CASSSAGGETQYF. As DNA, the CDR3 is TGTGCCAGTAGTTCCGCGGGGGGTGAGACCCAGTACTTC.

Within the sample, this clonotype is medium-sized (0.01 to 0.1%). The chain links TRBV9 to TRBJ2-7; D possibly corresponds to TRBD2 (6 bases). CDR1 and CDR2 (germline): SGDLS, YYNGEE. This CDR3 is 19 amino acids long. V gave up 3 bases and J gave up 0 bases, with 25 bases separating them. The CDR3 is CASSALTDLGLSSSYEQYF. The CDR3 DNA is TGTGCCAGCAGCGCCCTAACAGATTTGGGACTGTCCAGCTCCTACGAGCAGTACTTC.

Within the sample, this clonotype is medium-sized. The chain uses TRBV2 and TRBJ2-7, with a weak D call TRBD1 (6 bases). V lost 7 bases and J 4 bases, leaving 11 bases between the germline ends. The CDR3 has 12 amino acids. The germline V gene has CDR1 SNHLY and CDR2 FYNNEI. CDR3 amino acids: CASIEGEYEQYF. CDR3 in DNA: TGTGCCAGCATCGAGGGGGAGTACGAGCAGTACTTC.

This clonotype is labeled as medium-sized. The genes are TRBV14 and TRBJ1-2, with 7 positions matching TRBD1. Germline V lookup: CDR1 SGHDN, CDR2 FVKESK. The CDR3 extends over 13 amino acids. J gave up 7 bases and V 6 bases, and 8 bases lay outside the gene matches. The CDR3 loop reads CASSRDRVVGYTF. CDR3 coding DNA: TGTGCCAGCAGTCGTGACAGGGTGGTTGGCTACACCTTC.

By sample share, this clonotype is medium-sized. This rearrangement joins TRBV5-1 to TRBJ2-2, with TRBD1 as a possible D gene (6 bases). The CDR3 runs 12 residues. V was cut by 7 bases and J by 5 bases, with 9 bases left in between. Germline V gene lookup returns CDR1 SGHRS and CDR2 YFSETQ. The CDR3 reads CASLQGTGELFF. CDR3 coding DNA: TGCGCCAGCTTACAGGGAACCGGGGAGCTGTTTTTT.

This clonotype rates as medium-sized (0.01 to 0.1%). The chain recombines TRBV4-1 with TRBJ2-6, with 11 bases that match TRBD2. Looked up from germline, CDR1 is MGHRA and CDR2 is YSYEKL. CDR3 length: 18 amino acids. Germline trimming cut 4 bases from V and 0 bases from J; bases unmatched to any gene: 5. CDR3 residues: CASSRGLAGLSGANVLTF. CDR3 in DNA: TGCGCCAGCAGCCGCGGACTAGCGGGTCTCTCTGGGGCCAACGTCCTGACTTTC.

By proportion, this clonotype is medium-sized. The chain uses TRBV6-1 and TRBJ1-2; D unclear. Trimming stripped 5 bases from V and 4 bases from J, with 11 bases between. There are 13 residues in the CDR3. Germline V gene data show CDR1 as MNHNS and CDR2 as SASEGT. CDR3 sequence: CASSSSVFYGYTF. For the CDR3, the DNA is TGTGCCAGCAGTTCCAGTGTATTCTATGGCTACACCTTC.

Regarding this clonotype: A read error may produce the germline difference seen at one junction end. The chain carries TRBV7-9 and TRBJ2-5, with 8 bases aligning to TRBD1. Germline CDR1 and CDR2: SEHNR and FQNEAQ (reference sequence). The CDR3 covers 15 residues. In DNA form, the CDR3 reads TGTGCCAGCAGCCGGACAGGGAACCACCAAGAGACCCAGTGCTTC. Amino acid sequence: CASSRTGNHQETQCF. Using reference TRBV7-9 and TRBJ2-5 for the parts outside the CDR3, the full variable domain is DTGVSQNPRHKITKRGQNVTFRCDPISEHNRLYWYRQTLGQGPEFLTYFQNEAQLEKSRLLSDRFSAERPKGSFSTLEIQRTEQGDSAMYLCASSRTGNHQETQCFGPGTRLLVL.

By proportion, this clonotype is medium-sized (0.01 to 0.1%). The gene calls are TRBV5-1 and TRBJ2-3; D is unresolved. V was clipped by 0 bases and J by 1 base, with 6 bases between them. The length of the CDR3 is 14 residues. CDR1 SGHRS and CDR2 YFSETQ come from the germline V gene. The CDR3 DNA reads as TGCGCCAGCAGCTTGGTTCCGGGCACAGATACGCAGTATTTT. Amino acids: CASSLVPGTDTQYF.

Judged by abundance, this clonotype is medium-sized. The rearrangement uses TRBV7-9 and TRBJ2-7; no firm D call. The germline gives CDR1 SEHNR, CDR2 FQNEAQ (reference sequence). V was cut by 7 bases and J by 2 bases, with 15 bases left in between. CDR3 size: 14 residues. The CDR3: CASNLLDAPYEQYF. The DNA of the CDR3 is TGTGCCAGCAATCTCCTGGACGCACCCTACGAGCAGTACTTC. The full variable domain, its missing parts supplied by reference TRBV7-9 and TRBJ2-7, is DTGVSQNPRHKITKRGQNVTFRCDPISEHNRLYWYRQTLGQGPEFLTYFQNEAQLEKSRLLSDRFSAERPKGSFSTLEIQRTEQGDSAMYLCASNLLDAPYEQYFGPGTRLTVT.

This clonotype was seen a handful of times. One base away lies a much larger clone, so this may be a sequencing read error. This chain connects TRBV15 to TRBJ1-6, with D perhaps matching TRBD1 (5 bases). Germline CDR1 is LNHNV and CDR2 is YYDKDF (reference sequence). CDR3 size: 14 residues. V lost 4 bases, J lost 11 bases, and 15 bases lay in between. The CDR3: CATSKGGAGPPLHF. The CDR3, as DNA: TGTGCCACCAGCAAGGGTGGGGCGGGTCCACCCCTCCACTTT.

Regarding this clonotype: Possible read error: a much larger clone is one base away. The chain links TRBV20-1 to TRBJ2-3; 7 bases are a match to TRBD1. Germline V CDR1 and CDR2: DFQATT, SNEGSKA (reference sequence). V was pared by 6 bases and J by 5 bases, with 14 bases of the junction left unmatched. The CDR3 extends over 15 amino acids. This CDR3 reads CSAPLLTGSKDTQYF. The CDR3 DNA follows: TGCAGTGCCCCCCTATTGACAGGGTCCAAAGATACGCAGTATTTT.

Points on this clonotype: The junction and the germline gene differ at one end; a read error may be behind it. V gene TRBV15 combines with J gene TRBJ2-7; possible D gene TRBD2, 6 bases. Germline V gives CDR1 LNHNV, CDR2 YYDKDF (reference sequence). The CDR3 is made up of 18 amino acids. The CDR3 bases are TGTACCACCAGCAGGAAACGACCCGGAGATAGCGGTTCCTACGAGCAGTACTTC. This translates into CTTSRKRPGDSGSYEQYF.

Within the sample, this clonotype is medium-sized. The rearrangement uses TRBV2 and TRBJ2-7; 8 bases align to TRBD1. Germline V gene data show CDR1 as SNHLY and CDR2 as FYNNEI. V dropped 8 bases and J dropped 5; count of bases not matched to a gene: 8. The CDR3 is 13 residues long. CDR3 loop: CASAETGAHEQYF. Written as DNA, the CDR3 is TGTGCCAGCGCAGAGACAGGGGCCCACGAGCAGTACTTC.

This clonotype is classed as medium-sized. The CDR3 is CASSFAGGGYEQFF. The DNA for the CDR3 is TGCGCCAGCAGCTTTGCGGGAGGGGGGTATGAGCAGTTCTTC. The gene calls are TRBV5-1 and TRBJ2-1, with 9 bases matching TRBD2. With V trimmed by 2 bases and J by 8 bases, 5 bases remained unmatched. The CDR3 loop spans 14 amino acids. CDR1 and CDR2 (germline): SGHRS, YFSETQ.

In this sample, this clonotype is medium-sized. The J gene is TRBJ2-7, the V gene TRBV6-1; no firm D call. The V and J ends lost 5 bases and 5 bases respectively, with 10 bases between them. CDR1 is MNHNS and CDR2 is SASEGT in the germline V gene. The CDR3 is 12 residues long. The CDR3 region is CASSYDGDEQYF. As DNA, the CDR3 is TGTGCCAGCAGTTACGATGGGGACGAGCAGTACTTC.

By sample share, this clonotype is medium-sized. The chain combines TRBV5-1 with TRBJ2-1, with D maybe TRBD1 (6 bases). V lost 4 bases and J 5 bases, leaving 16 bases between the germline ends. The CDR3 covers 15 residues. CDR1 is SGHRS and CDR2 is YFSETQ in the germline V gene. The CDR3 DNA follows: TGCGCCAGCAGCGTGCAATCCCGGGACAACAATGAGCAGTTCTTC. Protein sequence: CASSVQSRDNNEQFF. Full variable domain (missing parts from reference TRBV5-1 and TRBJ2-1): KAGVTQTPRYLIKTRGQQVTLSCSPISGHRSVSWYQQTPGQGLQFLFEYFSETQRNKGNFPGRFSGRQFSNSRSEMNVSTLELGDSALYLCASSVQSRDNNEQFFGPGTRLTVL.

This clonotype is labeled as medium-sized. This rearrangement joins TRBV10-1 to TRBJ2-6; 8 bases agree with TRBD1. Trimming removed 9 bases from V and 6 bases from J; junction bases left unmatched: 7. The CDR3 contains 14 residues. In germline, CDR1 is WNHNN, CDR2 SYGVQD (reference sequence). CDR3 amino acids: CARQGASEANVLTF. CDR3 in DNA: TGCGCCAGGCAGGGGGCGTCGGAGGCCAACGTCCTGACTTTC.

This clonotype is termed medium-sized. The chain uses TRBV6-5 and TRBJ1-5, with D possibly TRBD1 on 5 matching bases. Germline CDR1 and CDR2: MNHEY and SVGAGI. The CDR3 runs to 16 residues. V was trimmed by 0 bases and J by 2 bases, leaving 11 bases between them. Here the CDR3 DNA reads TGTGCCAGCAGTTACTCGGGGGGAGGCGGCAATCAGCCCCAGCATTTT. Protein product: CASSYSGGGGNQPQHF.

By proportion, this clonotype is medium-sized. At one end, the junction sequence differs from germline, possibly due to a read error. The CDR3 coding sequence is TGTGCCACCCGAAGAGGGCCTCGTATCCCCTTC. Its translation: CATRRGPRIPF. The chain combines TRBV6-1 with TRBJ1-2; unclear D gene. This CDR3 spans 11 amino acids. Germline loops: CDR1 MNHNS, CDR2 SASEGT.

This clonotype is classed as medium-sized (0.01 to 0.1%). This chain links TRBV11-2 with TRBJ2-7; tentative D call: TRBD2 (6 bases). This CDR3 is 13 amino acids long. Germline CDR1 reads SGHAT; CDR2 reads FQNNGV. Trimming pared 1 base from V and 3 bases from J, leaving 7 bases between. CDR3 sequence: CASSLGLDYEQYF. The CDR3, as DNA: TGTGCCAGCAGCTTAGGACTAGACTACGAGCAGTACTTC.

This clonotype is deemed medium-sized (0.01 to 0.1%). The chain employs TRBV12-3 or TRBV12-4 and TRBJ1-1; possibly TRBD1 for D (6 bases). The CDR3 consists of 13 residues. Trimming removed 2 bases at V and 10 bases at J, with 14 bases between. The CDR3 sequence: CASSLSSQTGAFF. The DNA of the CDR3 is TGTGCCAGCAGTTTATCTTCCCAGACAGGAGCTTTCTTT.

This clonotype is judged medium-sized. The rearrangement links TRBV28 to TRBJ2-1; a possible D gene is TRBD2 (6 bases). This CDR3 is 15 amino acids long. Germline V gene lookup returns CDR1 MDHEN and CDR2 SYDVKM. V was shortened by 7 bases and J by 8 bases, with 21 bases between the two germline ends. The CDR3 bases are TGTGCCAGCACCCTTCTTTTCGCTACGGGGGATGAGCAGTTCTTC. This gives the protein CASTLLFATGDEQFF. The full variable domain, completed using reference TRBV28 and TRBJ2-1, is DVKVTQSSRYLVKRTGEKVFLECVQDMDHENMFWYRQDPGLGLRLIYFSYDVKMKEKGDIPEGYSVSREKKERFSLILESASTNQTSMYLCASTLLFATGDEQFFGPGTRLTVL.

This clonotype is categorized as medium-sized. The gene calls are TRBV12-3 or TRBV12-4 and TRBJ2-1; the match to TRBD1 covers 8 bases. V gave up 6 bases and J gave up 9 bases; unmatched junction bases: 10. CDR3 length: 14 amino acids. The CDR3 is CASRRRGPSGEQFF. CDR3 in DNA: TGTGCCAGCAGACGCAGGGGGCCCTCGGGTGAGCAGTTCTTC.

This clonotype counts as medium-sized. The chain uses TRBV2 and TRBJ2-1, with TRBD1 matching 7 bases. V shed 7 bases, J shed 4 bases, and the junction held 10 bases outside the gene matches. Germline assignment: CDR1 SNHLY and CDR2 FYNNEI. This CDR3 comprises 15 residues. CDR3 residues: CASNQQGTLYNEQFF. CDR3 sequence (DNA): TGTGCCAGCAATCAACAGGGGACACTATACAATGAGCAGTTCTTC.

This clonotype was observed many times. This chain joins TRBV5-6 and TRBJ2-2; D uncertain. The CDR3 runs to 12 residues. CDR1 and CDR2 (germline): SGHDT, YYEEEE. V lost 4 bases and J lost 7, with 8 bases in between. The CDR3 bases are TGTGCCAGCAGCCTTCCTGGCGGGGAGCTGTTTTTT. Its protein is CASSLPGGELFF.